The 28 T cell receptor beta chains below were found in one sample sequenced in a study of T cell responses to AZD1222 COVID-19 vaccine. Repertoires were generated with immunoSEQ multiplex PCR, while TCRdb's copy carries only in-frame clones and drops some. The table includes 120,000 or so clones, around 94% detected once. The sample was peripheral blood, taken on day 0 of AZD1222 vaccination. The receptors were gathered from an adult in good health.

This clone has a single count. This chain's CDR3 is CASRTPGPMQPQHF. The CDR3, as DNA: TGTGCCAGCAGGACCCCGGGGCCAATGCAGCCCCAGCATTTT. The J gene is TRBJ1-5, the V gene TRBV6-5; weak D call: TRBD1 (5 bases). V lost 6 bases and J 7 bases, leaving 16 bases between the germline ends. Germline V lookup: CDR1 MNHEY, CDR2 SVGAGI. This CDR3 has 14 residues.

In DNA, the CDR3 is TGTGCCACCAGTGATCTGCGCGGGGATTGGAATCAGCCCCAGCATTTT. Translation: CATSDLRGDWNQPQHF. This chain links TRBV24-1 with TRBJ1-5; D gene unclear. The germline CDR1 and CDR2 sequences are KGHDR and SFDVKD. Between the trimmed V and J ends, which lost 3 bases and 4 bases, there was a span of 15 bases. This CDR3 has 16 amino acids.

The CDR3 DNA follows: TGTGCCAGCAGTCATTCACCCAGGTCCTACGAGCAGTACTTC. This gives the protein CASSHSPRSYEQYF. The genes are TRBV27 and TRBJ2-7; D not resolved. Germline CDR1 is MNHEY and CDR2 is SMNVEV (reference sequence). Trimming took off 5 bases at V and 1 base at J, with 12 bases between the two ends. This CDR3 contains 14 residues.

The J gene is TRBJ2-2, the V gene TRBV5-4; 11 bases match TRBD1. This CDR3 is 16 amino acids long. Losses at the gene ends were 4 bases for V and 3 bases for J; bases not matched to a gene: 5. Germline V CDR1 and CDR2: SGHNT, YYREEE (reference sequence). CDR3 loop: CASSSGQGADTGELFF. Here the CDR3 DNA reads TGTGCCAGCAGCAGCGGACAGGGGGCGGACACCGGGGAGCTGTTTTTT.

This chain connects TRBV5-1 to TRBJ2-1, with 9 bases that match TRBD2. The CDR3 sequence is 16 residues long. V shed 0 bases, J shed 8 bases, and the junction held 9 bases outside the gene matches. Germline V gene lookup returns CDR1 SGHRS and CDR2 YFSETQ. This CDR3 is CASSLGGTSITHEQFF. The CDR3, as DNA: TGCGCCAGCAGCTTGGGCGGGACTAGCATTACCCATGAGCAGTTCTTC.

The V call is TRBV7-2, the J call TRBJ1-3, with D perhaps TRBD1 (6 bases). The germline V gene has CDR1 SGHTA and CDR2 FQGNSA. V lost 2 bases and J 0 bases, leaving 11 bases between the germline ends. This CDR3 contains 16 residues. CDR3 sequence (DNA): TGTGCCAGCAGCTTATGGACGGACAGCTCTGGAAACACCATATATTTT. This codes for CASSLWTDSSGNTIYF. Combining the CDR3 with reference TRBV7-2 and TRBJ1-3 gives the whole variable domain GAGVSQSPSNKVTEKGKDVELRCDPISGHTALYWYRQSLGQGLEFLIYFQGNSAPDKSGLPSDRFSAERTGGSVSTLTIQRTQQEDSAVYLCASSLWTDSSGNTIYFGEGSWLTVV.

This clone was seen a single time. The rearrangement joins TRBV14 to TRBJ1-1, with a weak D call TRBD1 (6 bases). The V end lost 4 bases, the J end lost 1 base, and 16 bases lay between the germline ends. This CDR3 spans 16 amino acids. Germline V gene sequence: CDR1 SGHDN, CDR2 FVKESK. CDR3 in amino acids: CASSPPRDTGNTEAFF. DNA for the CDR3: TGTGCCAGCAGCCCACCCCGGGACACAGGGAACACTGAAGCTTTCTTT. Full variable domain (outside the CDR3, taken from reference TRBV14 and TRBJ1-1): EAGVTQFPSHSVIEKGQTVTLRCDPISGHDNLYWYRRVMGKEIKFLLHFVKESKQDESGMPNNRFLAERTGGTYSTLKVQPAELEDSGVYFCASSPPRDTGNTEAFFGQGTRLTVV.

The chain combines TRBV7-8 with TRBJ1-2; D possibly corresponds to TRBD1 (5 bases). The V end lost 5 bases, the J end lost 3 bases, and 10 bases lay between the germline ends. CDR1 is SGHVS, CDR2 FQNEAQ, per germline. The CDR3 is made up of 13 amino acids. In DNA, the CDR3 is TGTGCCAGCAGCCAAGGGGAGGACTATGGCTACACCTTC. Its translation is CASSQGEDYGYTF.

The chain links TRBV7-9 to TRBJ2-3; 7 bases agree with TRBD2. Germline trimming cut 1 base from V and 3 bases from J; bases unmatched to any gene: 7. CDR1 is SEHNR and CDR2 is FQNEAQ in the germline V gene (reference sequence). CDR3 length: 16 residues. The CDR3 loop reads CASSLVGGYRTDTQYF. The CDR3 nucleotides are TGTGCCAGCAGCTTAGTCGGGGGGTATAGGACAGATACGCAGTATTTT.

The CDR3 loop is CASSLQSGQPQHF. The CDR3 nucleotides read TGTGCCAGCAGCTTACAGTCCGGTCAGCCCCAGCATTTT. V usage is TRBV7-3 and J usage is TRBJ1-5, with D uncertain. The V gene lost 2 bases and the J gene lost 6 bases, with 8 bases spanning the gap. Germline CDR1 reads SGHTA; CDR2 reads FQGTGA. This CDR3 region has 13 residues.

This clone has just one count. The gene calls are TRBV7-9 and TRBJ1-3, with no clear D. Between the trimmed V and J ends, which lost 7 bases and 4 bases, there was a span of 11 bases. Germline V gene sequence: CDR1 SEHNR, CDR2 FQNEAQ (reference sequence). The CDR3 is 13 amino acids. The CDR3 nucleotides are TGTGCCAGCACAAAAGGCGCCGGAAACACCATATATTTT. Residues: CASTKGAGNTIYF.

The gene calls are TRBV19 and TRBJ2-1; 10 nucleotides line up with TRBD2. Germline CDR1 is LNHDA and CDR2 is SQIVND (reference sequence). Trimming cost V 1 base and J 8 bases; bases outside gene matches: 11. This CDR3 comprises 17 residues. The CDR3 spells CASSIGVASGSFHEQFF. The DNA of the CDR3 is TGTGCCAGTAGTATAGGAGTGGCTAGCGGGAGTTTCCATGAGCAGTTCTTC.

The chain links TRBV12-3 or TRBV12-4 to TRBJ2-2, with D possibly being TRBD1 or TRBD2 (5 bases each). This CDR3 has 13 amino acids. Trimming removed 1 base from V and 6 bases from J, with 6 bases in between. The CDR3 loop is CASSLGGSGELFF. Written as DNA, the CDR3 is TGTGCCAGCAGTTTAGGGGGGTCCGGGGAGCTGTTTTTT.

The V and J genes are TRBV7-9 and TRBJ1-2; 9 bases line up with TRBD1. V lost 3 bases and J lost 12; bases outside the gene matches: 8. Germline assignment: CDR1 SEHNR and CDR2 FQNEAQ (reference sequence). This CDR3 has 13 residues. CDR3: CASSLGDRVANTF. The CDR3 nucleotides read TGTGCCAGCAGCTTGGGGGACAGGGTAGCGAACACCTTC.

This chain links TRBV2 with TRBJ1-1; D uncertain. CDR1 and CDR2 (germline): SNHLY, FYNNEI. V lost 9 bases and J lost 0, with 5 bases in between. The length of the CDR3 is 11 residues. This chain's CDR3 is CASWMNTEAFF. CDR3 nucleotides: TGTGCCAGTTGGATGAACACTGAAGCTTTCTTT.

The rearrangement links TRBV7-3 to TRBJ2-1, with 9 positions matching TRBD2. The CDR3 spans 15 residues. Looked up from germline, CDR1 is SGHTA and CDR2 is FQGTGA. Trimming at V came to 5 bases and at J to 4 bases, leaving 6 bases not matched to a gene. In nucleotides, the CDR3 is TGTGCCAGCAGCACAGTAGCGGGGGCGTACAATGAGCAGTTCTTC. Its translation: CASSTVAGAYNEQFF. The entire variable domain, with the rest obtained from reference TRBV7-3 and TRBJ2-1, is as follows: GAGVSQTPSNKVTEKGKYVELRCDPISGHTALYWYRQSLGQGPEFLIYFQGTGAADDSGLPNDRFFAVRPEGSVSTLKIQRTERGDSAVYLCASSTVAGAYNEQFFGPGTRLTVL.

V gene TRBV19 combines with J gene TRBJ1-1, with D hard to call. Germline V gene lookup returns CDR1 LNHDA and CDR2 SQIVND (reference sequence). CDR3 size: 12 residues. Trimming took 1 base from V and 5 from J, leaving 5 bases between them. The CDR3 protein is CASSIGRTEAFF. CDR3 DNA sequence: TGTGCCAGTAGTATAGGACGGACTGAAGCTTTCTTT. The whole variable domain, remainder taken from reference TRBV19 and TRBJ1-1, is DGGITQSPKYLFRKEGQNVTLSCEQNLNHDAMYWYRQDPGQGLRLIYYSQIVNDFQKGDIAEGYSVSREKKESFPLTVTSAQKNPTAFYLCASSIGRTEAFFGQGTRLTVV.

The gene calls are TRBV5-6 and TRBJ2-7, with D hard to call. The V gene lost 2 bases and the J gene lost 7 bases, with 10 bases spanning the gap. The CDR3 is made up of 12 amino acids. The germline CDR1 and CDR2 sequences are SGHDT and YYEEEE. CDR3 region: CASSFPSGEQYF. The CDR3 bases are TGTGCCAGCAGCTTCCCCTCTGGGGAGCAGTACTTC.

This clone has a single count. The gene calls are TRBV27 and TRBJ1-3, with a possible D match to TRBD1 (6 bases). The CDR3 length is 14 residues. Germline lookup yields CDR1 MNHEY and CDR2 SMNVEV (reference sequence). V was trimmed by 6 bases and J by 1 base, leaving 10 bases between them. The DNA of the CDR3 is TGTGCCAGCAGCCAGGGGATTTCTGGAAACACCATATATTTT. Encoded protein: CASSQGISGNTIYF.

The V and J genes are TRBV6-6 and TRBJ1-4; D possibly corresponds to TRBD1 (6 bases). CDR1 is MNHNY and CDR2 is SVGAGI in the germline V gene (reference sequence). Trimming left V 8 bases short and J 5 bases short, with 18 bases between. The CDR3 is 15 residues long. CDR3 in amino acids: CASADGGRRNEKLFF. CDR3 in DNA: TGTGCCAGCGCTGATGGGGGGCGCAGAAATGAAAAACTGTTTTTT.

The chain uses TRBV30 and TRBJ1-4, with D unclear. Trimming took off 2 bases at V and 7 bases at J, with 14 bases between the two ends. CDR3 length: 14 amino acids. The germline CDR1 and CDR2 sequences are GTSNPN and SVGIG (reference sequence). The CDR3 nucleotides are TGTGCCTGGAGTCTTAAGGGCTTCGGTGAAAAACTGTTTTTT. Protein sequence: CAWSLKGFGEKLFF.

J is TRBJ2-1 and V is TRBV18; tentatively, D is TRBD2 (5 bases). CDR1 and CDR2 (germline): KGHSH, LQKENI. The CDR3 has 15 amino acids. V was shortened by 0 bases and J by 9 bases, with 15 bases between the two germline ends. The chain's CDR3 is CASSPPSVRDSEQFF. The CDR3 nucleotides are TGTGCCAGCTCACCACCCAGTGTCCGGGATAGTGAGCAGTTCTTC.

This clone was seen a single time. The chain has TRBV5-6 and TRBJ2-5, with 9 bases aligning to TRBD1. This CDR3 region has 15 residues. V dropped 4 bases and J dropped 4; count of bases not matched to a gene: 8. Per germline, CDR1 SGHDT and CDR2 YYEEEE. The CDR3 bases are TGTGCCAGCAGCGGCGGGACAGGGCCCGGAGAGACCCAGTACTTC. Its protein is CASSGGTGPGETQYF.

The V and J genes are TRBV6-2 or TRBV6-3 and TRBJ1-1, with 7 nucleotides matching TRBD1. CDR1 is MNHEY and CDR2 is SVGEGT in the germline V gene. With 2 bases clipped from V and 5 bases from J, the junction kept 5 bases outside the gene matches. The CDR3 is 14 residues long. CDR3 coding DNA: TGTGCCAGCAGTTACCCCTACAGGGGAACTGAAGCTTTCTTT. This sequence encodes CASSYPYRGTEAFF.

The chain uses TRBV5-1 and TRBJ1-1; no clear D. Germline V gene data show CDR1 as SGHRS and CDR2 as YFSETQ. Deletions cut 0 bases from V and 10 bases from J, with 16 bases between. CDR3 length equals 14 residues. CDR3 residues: CASSLGADSTGAFF. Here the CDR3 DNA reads TGCGCCAGCAGCTTGGGAGCCGATTCCACGGGAGCTTTCTTT.

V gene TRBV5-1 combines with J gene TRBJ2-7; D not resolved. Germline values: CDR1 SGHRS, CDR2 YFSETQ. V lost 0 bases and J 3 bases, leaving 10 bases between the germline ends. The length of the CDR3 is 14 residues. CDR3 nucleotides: TGCGCCAGCAGCTTGGAGGTCCCGTACTACGAGCAGTACTTC. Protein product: CASSLEVPYYEQYF.

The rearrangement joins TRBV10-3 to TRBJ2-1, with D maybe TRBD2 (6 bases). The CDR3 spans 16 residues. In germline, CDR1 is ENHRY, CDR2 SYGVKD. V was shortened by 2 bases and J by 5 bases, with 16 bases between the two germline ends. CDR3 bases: TGTGCCATCAGTGAGCCAAACCGCGGGGTTCACAATGAGCAGTTCTTC. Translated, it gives CAISEPNRGVHNEQFF.

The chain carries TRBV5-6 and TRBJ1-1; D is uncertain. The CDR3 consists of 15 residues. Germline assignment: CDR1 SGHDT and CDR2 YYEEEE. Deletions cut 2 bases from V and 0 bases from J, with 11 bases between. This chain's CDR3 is CASSFKFYMNTEAFF. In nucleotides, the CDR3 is TGTGCCAGCAGCTTCAAGTTCTACATGAACACTGAAGCTTTCTTT.